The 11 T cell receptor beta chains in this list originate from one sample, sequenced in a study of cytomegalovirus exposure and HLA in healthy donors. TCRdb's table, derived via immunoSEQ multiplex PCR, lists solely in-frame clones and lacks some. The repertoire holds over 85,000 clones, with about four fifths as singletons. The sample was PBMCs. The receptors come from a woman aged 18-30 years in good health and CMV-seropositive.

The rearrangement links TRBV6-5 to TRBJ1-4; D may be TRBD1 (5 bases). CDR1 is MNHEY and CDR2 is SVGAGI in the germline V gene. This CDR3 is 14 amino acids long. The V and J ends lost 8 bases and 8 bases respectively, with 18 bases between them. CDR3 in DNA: TGTGCCAGCTCCTCTGGGGCAGGGAAGGAAAAACTGTTTTTT. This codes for CASSSGAGKEKLFF.

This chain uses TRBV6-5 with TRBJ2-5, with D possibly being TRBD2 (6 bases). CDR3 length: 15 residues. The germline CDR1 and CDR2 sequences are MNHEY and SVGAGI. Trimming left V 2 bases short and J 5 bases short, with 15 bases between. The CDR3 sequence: CASSYDSLGRETQYF. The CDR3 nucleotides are TGTGCCAGCAGTTACGACAGCCTAGGGAGGGAGACCCAGTACTTC.

CDR3 coding DNA: TGTGCCAGCAGTGCATACTGGACAGGGAGGAACAATCAGCCCCAGCATTTT. Protein: CASSAYWTGRNNQPQHF. The chain carries TRBV27 and TRBJ1-5, with 8 bases aligning to TRBD1. This CDR3 has 17 residues. The germline V gene has CDR1 MNHEY and CDR2 SMNVEV (reference sequence). J gave up 3 bases and V 5 bases, and 12 bases lay outside the gene matches.

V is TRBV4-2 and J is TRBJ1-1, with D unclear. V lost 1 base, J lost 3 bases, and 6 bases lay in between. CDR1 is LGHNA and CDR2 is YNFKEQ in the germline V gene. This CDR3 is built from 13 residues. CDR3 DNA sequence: TGTGCCAGCAGCCAAGTGAGAGACACTGAAGCTTTCTTT. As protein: CASSQVRDTEAFF.

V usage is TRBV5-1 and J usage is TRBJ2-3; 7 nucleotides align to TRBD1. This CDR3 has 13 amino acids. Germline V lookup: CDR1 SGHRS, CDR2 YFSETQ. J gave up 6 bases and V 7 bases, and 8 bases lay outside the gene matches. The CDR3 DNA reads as TGCGCCAGCCTTAGACAGGGTTCTGATACGCAGTATTTT. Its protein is CASLRQGSDTQYF.

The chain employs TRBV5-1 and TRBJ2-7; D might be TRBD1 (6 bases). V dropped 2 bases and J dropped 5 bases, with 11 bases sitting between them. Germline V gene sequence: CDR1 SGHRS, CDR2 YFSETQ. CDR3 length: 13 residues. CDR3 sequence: CASSLLRTDEQYF. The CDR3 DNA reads TGCGCCAGCAGCTTACTACGGACAGACGAGCAGTACTTC.

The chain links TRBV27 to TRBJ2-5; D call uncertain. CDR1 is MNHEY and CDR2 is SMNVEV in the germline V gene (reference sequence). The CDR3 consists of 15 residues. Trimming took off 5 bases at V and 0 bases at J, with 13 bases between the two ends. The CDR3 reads CASSHLALYQETQYF. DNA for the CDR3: TGTGCCAGCAGTCACCTTGCGCTGTACCAAGAGACCCAGTACTTC.

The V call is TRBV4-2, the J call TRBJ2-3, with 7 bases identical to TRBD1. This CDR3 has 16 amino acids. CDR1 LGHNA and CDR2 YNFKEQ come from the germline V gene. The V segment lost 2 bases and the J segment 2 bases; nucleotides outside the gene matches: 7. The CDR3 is CASSQTIGGATDTQYF. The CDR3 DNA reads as TGTGCCAGCAGCCAAACTATAGGGGGCGCCACAGATACGCAGTATTTT.

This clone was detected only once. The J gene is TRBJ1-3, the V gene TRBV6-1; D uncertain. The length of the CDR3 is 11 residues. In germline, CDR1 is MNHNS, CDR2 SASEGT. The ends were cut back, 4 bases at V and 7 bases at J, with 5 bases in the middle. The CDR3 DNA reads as TGTGCCAGCAGTGTAGTGAACACCATATATTTT. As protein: CASSVVNTIYF.

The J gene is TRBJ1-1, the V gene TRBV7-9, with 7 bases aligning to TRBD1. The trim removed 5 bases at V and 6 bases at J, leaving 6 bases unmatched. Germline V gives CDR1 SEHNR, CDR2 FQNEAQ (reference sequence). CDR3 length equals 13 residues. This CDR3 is CASSTRQGPEAFF. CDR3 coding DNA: TGTGCCAGCAGCACTCGACAGGGTCCTGAAGCTTTCTTT.

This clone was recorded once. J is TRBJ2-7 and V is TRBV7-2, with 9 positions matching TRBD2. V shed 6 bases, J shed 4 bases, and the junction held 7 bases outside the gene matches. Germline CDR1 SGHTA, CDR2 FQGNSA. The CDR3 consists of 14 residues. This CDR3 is CASSATSGTYEQYF. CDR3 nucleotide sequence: TGTGCCAGCAGTGCGACTAGCGGAACTTACGAGCAGTACTTC. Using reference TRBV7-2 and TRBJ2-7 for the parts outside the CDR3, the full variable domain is GAGVSQSPSNKVTEKGKDVELRCDPISGHTALYWYRQSLGQGLEFLIYFQGNSAPDKSGLPSDRFSAERTGGSVSTLTIQRTQQEDSAVYLCASSATSGTYEQYFGPGTRLTVT.